These 29 T cell receptor beta chains were all obtained from the same sample, sequenced in a study of shared clonotypes between healthy human individuals (dated by TCRdb to 2018 to 2020). Preparation of the library involved the immunoSEQ multiplex PCR assay. The table was pulled from immuneACCESS by TCRdb, which kept in-frame rearrangements only. Such tables lose some clones; where checked, under half of the loss comes from unresolved V genes, and the rest has no known cause. In all, the sample holds roughly 1,000,000 clones, and 75% to 80% of those were seen once. Clones ranked in the top ten supply about 0.52% of the sample. Sequenced: memory CD4+ T cells from PBMCs. Reading the label with the study, this specimen's cell subset or site is: CD45RA-negative fraction. These TCRs come from a man aged 18-30 years in good health. Some clones in this sample may be carry-over from other donors' samples.

The V gene is TRBV27, the J gene TRBJ2-1, with a possible D match to TRBD2 (5 bases). This CDR3 is 18 amino acids long. The V and J ends lost 4 bases and 3 bases respectively, with 22 bases between them. CDR1 and CDR2 (germline): MNHEY, SMNVEV (reference sequence). CDR3 residues: CASSSSWASRRLYNEQFF. DNA of the CDR3: TGTGCCAGCAGTTCCTCATGGGCTAGCCGACGCCTCTACAATGAGCAGTTCTTC.

The rearrangement joins TRBV5-4 to TRBJ2-1; 14 positions match TRBD2. Trimming cost V 4 bases and J 12 bases; bases outside gene matches: 6. The CDR3 spans 14 residues. CDR1 and CDR2 from the germline V gene are SGHNT and YYREEE (reference sequence). This chain's CDR3 is CASSVGTSGSRQFF. In nucleotides, the CDR3 is TGTGCCAGCAGCGTTGGGACTAGCGGGAGCAGGCAGTTCTTC.

The rearrangement uses TRBV12-5 and TRBJ2-7; 14 bases line up with TRBD2. The CDR3 contains 15 residues. Germline CDR1 and CDR2: LGHNT and FRNRAP. Unmatched junction bases numbered 9, after V lost 2 bases and J lost 12 bases. The CDR3 here is CASGLFTGLAGVMYF. In DNA form, the CDR3 reads TGTGCTAGTGGTTTGTTCACGGGACTAGCGGGAGTGATGTACTTC.

This CDR3 reads CASSLGTVNTGELFF. The CDR3 region has the DNA TGTGCCAGCAGCTTAGGGACCGTGAACACCGGGGAGCTGTTTTTT. This chain uses TRBV5-4 with TRBJ2-2; D is tentatively TRBD1 or TRBD2 (5 bases each). With 2 bases removed from V and 1 base from J, the gap between germline ends came to 9 bases. This CDR3 has 15 residues. Looked up from germline, CDR1 is SGHNT and CDR2 is YYREEE (reference sequence).

This chain uses TRBV5-1 with TRBJ1-1, with 10 positions matching TRBD1. Germline loops: CDR1 SGHRS, CDR2 YFSETQ. CDR3 length: 17 residues. The V segment lost 1 base and the J segment 1 base; nucleotides outside the gene matches: 7. CDR3 sequence (DNA): TGCGCCAGCAGCTTGCGCTGGACAGGGGGTACGAACACTGAAGCTTTCTTT. Translating gives CASSLRWTGGTNTEAFF.

The chain uses TRBV15 and TRBJ2-3, with 10 positions matching TRBD2. This CDR3 is 17 amino acids long. The V gene's germline CDR1 is LNHNV and CDR2 YYDKDF (reference sequence). J lost 6 bases, V lost 1 base, and 10 bases had no gene match. The CDR3 nucleotides read TGTGCCACCAGCAGAGCAATAGGAGCGGGAGGGAGGGATACGCAGTATTTT. Translation: CATSRAIGAGGRDTQYF.

The chain couples TRBV7-2 to TRBJ1-2, with D tentatively TRBD1 (5 bases). In germline, CDR1 is SGHTA, CDR2 FQGNSA. V was clipped by 4 bases and J by 2 bases, with 8 bases between them. The length of the CDR3 is 13 residues. The CDR3 DNA reads as TGTGCCAGCAGCTGGGACGGGAACTATGGCTACACCTTC. Translation: CASSWDGNYGYTF.

The chain uses TRBV28 and TRBJ2-7, with 7 nucleotides matching TRBD1. Germline V gene sequence: CDR1 MDHEN, CDR2 SYDVKM. The CDR3 length is 13 residues. V was pared by 4 bases and J by 8 bases, with 8 bases of the junction left unmatched. The CDR3 coding sequence is TGTGCCAGCAGTTCCTCATACAGGGGCAAGCAGTACTTC. Translating gives CASSSSYRGKQYF.

The J gene is TRBJ1-2, the V gene TRBV18, with TRBD1 identical over 8 bases. The V gene end was trimmed by 6 bases and the J gene end by 4 bases; junction bases not matched to a gene: 7. This CDR3 comprises 14 residues. Germline loops: CDR1 KGHSH, CDR2 LQKENI. Written as DNA, the CDR3 is TGTGCCAGCTCCGCTGACAGGGGAAGCTATGGCTACACCTTC. Residues: CASSADRGSYGYTF.

The rearrangement uses TRBV9 and TRBJ2-7, with TRBD1 matching over 10 bases. Trimming took 4 bases from V and 6 from J; bases not matched to a gene: 13. The CDR3 consists of 16 residues. Germline V gene lookup returns CDR1 SGDLS and CDR2 YYNGEE. The CDR3 here is CASSPGTGDGGSEQYF. As DNA, the CDR3 is TGTGCCAGCAGCCCTGGGACAGGGGACGGTGGCTCCGAGCAGTACTTC. Full variable domain (remainder filled in from reference TRBV9 and TRBJ2-7): DSGVTQTPKHLITATGQRVTLRCSPRSGDLSVYWYQQSLDQGLQFLIQYYNGEERAKGNILERFSAQQFPDLHSELNLSSLELGDSALYFCASSPGTGDGGSEQYFGPGTRLTVT.

The genes are TRBV9 and TRBJ2-5; no definite D call. The CDR3 loop spans 14 amino acids. The germline V and J ends were trimmed by 3 bases and 5 bases, with 14 bases remaining between them. Germline assignment: CDR1 SGDLS and CDR2 YYNGEE. The CDR3 is CASSAQVGKETQYF. The CDR3, as DNA: TGTGCCAGCAGCGCCCAGGTGGGGAAGGAGACCCAGTACTTC.

The rearrangement links TRBV11-1 to TRBJ2-3; a possible D gene is TRBD2 (6 bases). CDR1 is SGHAT and CDR2 is FQDESV in the germline V gene (reference sequence). Between the trimmed V and J ends, which lost 5 bases and 0 bases, there was a span of 12 bases. This CDR3 has 15 amino acids. CDR3 DNA: TGTGCCAGCAGCCCGCCTAGCGCTAGCACAGATACGCAGTATTTT. Its protein product is CASSPPSASTDTQYF.

CDR3 region: CASSRTSGRPDTQYF. In DNA form, the CDR3 reads TGTGCCAGCAGCCGGACTAGCGGGAGGCCAGATACGCAGTATTTT. V is TRBV6-5 and J is TRBJ2-3; 14 bases agree with TRBD2. V lost 6 bases, J lost 4 bases, and 3 bases stayed unmatched. CDR1 is MNHEY, CDR2 SVGAGI, per germline. This CDR3 comprises 15 residues.

This clone has just one count. No DNA is shown, since the ends of the CDR3 on it are uncertain; the CDR3 is the one TCRdb lists. The chain recombines TRBV5-4 with TRBJ2-7; TRBD1, the table's D call, was not compared with the DNA. Germline V CDR1 and CDR2: SGHNT, YYREEE (reference sequence). The CDR3 adds up to 15 amino acids, both ends counted. The CDR3 sequence: CASSLVGTGASTWYF.

The chain joins TRBV6-5 to TRBJ1-2; no firm D call. The CDR3 is 15 residues long. V lost 0 bases and J 4 bases, leaving 12 bases between the germline ends. Germline V lookup: CDR1 MNHEY, CDR2 SVGAGI. The CDR3: CASSYSRGAPYGYTF. In DNA, the CDR3 is TGTGCCAGCAGTTACTCCCGCGGAGCCCCCTATGGCTACACCTTC.

This clone appeared once. This chain uses TRBV5-1 with TRBJ2-5; 7 bases agree with TRBD2. The junction had 9 bases not matched to a gene; V was cut back by 2 bases and J by 2 bases. Germline V gene data show CDR1 as SGHRS and CDR2 as YFSETQ. CDR3 length equals 16 residues. The CDR3 reads CASSFQAGRPQETQYF. CDR3 bases: TGCGCCAGCAGCTTTCAAGCGGGAAGACCTCAAGAGACCCAGTACTTC.

V usage is TRBV18 and J usage is TRBJ2-7, with D maybe TRBD2 (6 bases). CDR1 is KGHSH, CDR2 LQKENI, per germline. V was trimmed by 3 bases and J by 3 bases, leaving 21 bases between them. This CDR3 is 17 amino acids long. CDR3 residues: CASSPQTVGAGNYEQYF. CDR3 bases: TGTGCCAGCTCACCCCAAACGGTAGGGGCGGGAAACTACGAGCAGTACTTC.

The chain joins TRBV6-5 to TRBJ2-5; D remains ambiguous. Trimming removed 2 bases from V and 5 bases from J, with 12 bases in between. The CDR3 loop spans 14 amino acids. Per the germline V gene, CDR1 is MNHEY and CDR2 is SVGAGI. CDR3 DNA sequence: TGTGCCAGCAGTTACAGTGGCCAGTCGGAGACCCAGTACTTC. Its protein product is CASSYSGQSETQYF.

Of note for this clone: This same CDR3 is encoded by further DNA sequences in the sample. V is TRBV18 and J is TRBJ2-1; 11 positions agree with TRBD2. V lost 3 bases, J lost 6 bases, and 4 bases stayed unmatched. The CDR3 covers 15 residues. Germline CDR1 is KGHSH and CDR2 is LQKENI. CDR3 amino acids: CASSPLAGGGNEQFF. CDR3 in DNA: TGTGCCAGCTCACCTCTAGCGGGAGGAGGCAATGAGCAGTTCTTC. The entire variable domain, with the rest obtained from reference TRBV18 and TRBJ2-1, is as follows: NAGVMQNPRHLVRRRGQEARLRCSPMKGHSHVYWYRQLPEEGLKFMVYLQKENIIDESGMPKERFSAEFPKEGPSILRIQQVVRGDSAAYFCASSPLAGGGNEQFFGPGTRLTVL.

This clone was seen a handful of times. The rearrangement links TRBV6-6 to TRBJ2-5, with D possibly matching TRBD2 (6 bases). V was pared by 8 bases and J by 4 bases, with 11 bases between. Germline loops: CDR1 MNHNY, CDR2 SVGAGI (reference sequence). The CDR3 consists of 12 residues. CDR3 sequence: CASSEEGETQYF. The CDR3 DNA follows: TGTGCCAGCTCTGAGGAGGGAGAGACCCAGTACTTC.

J is TRBJ2-5 and V is TRBV27; perhaps TRBD2 as D (6 bases). Germline values: CDR1 MNHEY, CDR2 SMNVEV (reference sequence). The CDR3 contains 14 residues. Trimming took 6 bases from V and 7 from J, leaving 18 bases between them. CDR3 in DNA: TGTGCCAGCAGCCTACGGTTTCAGGGAGGGACCCAGTACTTC. Translated: CASSLRFQGGTQYF.

This rearrangement joins TRBV15 to TRBJ2-5; 15 bases agree with TRBD2. Germline CDR1 and CDR2: LNHNV and YYDKDF (reference sequence). Unmatched junction bases numbered 5, after V lost 1 base and J lost 5 bases. This CDR3 is 17 amino acids long. The chain's CDR3 is CATSRGRGLAGGETQYF. DNA of the CDR3: TGTGCCACCAGCAGAGGACGAGGACTAGCGGGAGGGGAGACCCAGTACTTC.

This rearrangement joins TRBV28 to TRBJ1-2; maybe TRBD1 (6 bases). Germline CDR1 and CDR2: MDHEN and SYDVKM. V was clipped by 8 bases and J by 8 bases, with 18 bases between them. This CDR3 spans 13 amino acids. DNA of the CDR3: TGTGCCAGCGATCGGGGGCTAACAAAGGGCTACACCTTC. It translates to CASDRGLTKGYTF.

This clone was recorded a few times. Other DNA sequences in this sample translate to the same CDR3. The chain combines TRBV7-3 with TRBJ2-3; D gene ambiguous. Trimming removed 0 bases at V and 1 base at J, with 2 bases between. The CDR3 is 13 residues long. Per the germline V gene, CDR1 is SGHTA and CDR2 is FQGTGA. The CDR3: CASSLTGTDTQYF. DNA for the CDR3: TGTGCCAGCAGCTTAACTGGCACAGATACGCAGTATTTT.

The chain is built from TRBV6-1 and TRBJ1-3; possible D gene TRBD1, 5 bases. V was cut by 6 bases and J by 9 bases, with 27 bases left in between. Germline-derived CDR1 and CDR2 are MNHNS and SASEGT. The CDR3 totals 17 residues. CDR3 sequence reads: CASRETGGRLVWRTIYF. CDR3 nucleotides: TGTGCCAGCAGGGAAACCGGGGGACGGCTCGTATGGCGCACCATATATTTT.

For the CDR3, the DNA is TGTGCCAGCAGCGAGCAGGCAGGGGGAGCCAACACCGGGGAGCTGTTTTTT. It specifies CASSEQAGGANTGELFF. The V and J genes are TRBV9 and TRBJ2-2, with TRBD1 matching 7 bases. V was clipped by 3 bases and J by 2 bases; unmatched bases: 10. In germline, CDR1 is SGDLS, CDR2 YYNGEE. This CDR3 contains 17 residues.

CDR3 loop: CASREREGTDTQYF. CDR3 DNA sequence: TGCGCCAGCAGGGAGCGGGAGGGCACAGATACGCAGTATTTT. The chain carries TRBV5-1 and TRBJ2-3; TRBD2 matches at 9 bases. V gave up 5 bases and J gave up 1 base; unmatched junction bases: 2. This CDR3 has 14 residues. Germline assignment: CDR1 SGHRS and CDR2 YFSETQ.

The chain links TRBV28 to TRBJ1-5; 8 positions agree with TRBD1. The V gene end was trimmed by 1 base and the J gene end by 7 bases; junction bases not matched to a gene: 9. Germline V lookup: CDR1 MDHEN, CDR2 SYDVKM. This CDR3 region has 16 residues. This CDR3 reads CASSLSRDRTRQPQHF. The CDR3, as DNA: TGTGCCAGCAGTTTATCCCGGGACAGGACGAGGCAGCCCCAGCATTTT.

V is TRBV7-6 and J is TRBJ2-5; the D is unclear. CDR3 size: 11 residues. Trimming stripped 5 bases from V and 4 bases from J, with 5 bases between. Germline values: CDR1 SGHVS, CDR2 FNYEAQ. CDR3 loop: CASSQGETQYF. In nucleotides, the CDR3 is TGTGCCAGCAGCCAAGGAGAGACCCAGTACTTC. Full variable domain (rest looked up from reference TRBV7-6 and TRBJ2-5): GAGVSQSPRYKVTKRGQDVALRCDPISGHVSLYWYRQALGQGPEFLTYFNYEAQQDKSGLPNDRFSAERPEGSISTLTIQRTEQRDSAMYRCASSQGETQYFGPGTRLLVL.